This T cell receptor (beta chain) was profiled in a study of vaccination effects on CD4 cells after COVID-19. Study summary: There were a couple of convalescent patients who gave samples 16 days and one week before vaccination. Overall study results and limits: Convalescent patients were few in the study, and early post-infection timepoints were absent.

Sequenced by immunoSEQ multiplex PCR; TCRdb stores in-frame clones only, minus some. The sample holds 50,000 to 70,000 clones, approximately 70% seen once. Cells that had been cultured for nine to eleven days were the source of isolated CD4+ T cells. Comments on this clone: Its target is unknown.

This CDR3 spans 15 amino acids. Germline V gene data show CDR1 as SGHVS and CDR2 as FNYEAQ. The V end was cut by 5 bases, the J end by 3 bases, with 16 bases between. The chain links TRBV7-6 to TRBJ1-1; TRBD1 might be the D (5 bases). The receptor was derived from a human donor who had a prior SARS-CoV-2 infection. The specimen comprised CD4+ T cells from PBMCs cultured without peptide, sampled before COVID-19 vaccination. The CDR3 nucleotides read TGTGCCAGCAGCCCGGCAGGTGAGGGGCACACTGAAGCTTTCTTT. As protein: CASSPAGEGHTEAFF.